The 14 T cell receptor beta chains in this list originate from one sample, sequenced in a study of Ad26.COV2.S vaccination and SARS-CoV-2 variants. The treatment was: roughly 18 received Ad26.COV2.S at low or high dose, single or two shots; roughly five received placebo; per-sample allocation not given. Repertoires come from day 63 after the first vaccine or placebo injection. Sequenced by immunoSEQ multiplex PCR; TCRdb stores in-frame clones only, minus some. The repertoire holds about 350,000 clones, with approximately 86% as singletons. Sample: peripheral blood, taken in a trial of Ad26.COV2.S vaccine versus placebo. Receptor source: a person between 18 and 65 years old who received the Ad26.COV2.S COVID-19 vaccine or a placebo.

The chain recombines TRBV6-5 with TRBJ2-7; tentatively, D is TRBD1 (5 bases). Germline loops: CDR1 MNHEY, CDR2 SVGAGI. The CDR3 is made up of 13 amino acids. V lost 4 bases, J lost 2 bases, and 9 bases lay in between. The CDR3 is CASSLTETYEQYF. The CDR3 coding sequence is TGTGCCAGCAGTTTGACAGAAACCTACGAGCAGTACTTC.

A single count supports this clone. In the same sample, other DNA sequences code for this CDR3. This rearrangement joins TRBV27 to TRBJ2-7; D possibly uses TRBD1 or TRBD2 (5 bases each). The germline V gene has CDR1 MNHEY and CDR2 SMNVEV (reference sequence). Trimming cost V 2 bases and J 4 bases, with 9 bases left between them. The CDR3 runs to 13 residues. DNA of the CDR3: TGTGCCAGCAGTTTACAGGGAGCATACGAGCAGTACTTC. It yields the protein CASSLQGAYEQYF.

V gene TRBV7-9 combines with J gene TRBJ1-2; a weak D match, TRBD1 (6 bases). The CDR3 contains 13 residues. Germline V lookup: CDR1 SEHNR, CDR2 FQNEAQ (reference sequence). Trimming took off 6 bases at V and 3 bases at J, with 11 bases between the two ends. Written as DNA, the CDR3 is TGTGCCAGCAGACTTCGACAGGACTATGGCTACACCTTC. Translated, it gives CASRLRQDYGYTF.

The CDR3 protein is CASSYNPGDTLLNTEAFF. Here the CDR3 DNA reads TGTGCCAGCAGTTACAACCCAGGGGACACGTTACTGAACACTGAAGCTTTCTTT. This chain links TRBV6-2 or TRBV6-3 with TRBJ1-1, with D possibly matching TRBD1 (6 bases). The CDR3 length is 18 residues. V gave up 2 bases and J gave up 0 bases, with 19 bases separating them. The germline V gene encodes CDR1 MNHEY and CDR2 SVGEGT.

This chain connects TRBV3-1 (or the pseudogene TRBV3-2) to TRBJ2-7; 7 nucleotides agree with TRBD2. The CDR3 spans 16 residues. The germline V gene has CDR1 LGHDT and CDR2 YNNKEL (reference sequence). With V trimmed by 4 bases and J by 3 bases, 12 bases remained unmatched. This CDR3 is CASSRTWAGDHYEQYF. The CDR3 nucleotides are TGTGCCAGCAGCCGCACGTGGGCGGGAGACCACTACGAGCAGTACTTC.

J is TRBJ2-1 and V is TRBV28, with 12 bases matching TRBD2. The CDR3 covers 15 residues. V lost 0 bases and J lost 9; bases outside the gene matches: 3. Germline V gene sequence: CDR1 MDHEN, CDR2 SYDVKM. The CDR3 DNA reads TGTGCCAGCAGTTTATGGACTAGCGGGAGAGGTGAGCAGTTCTTC. The encoded protein is CASSLWTSGRGEQFF. Supplemented by reference TRBV28 and TRBJ2-1, the full variable domain reads DVKVTQSSRYLVKRTGEKVFLECVQDMDHENMFWYRQDPGLGLRLIYFSYDVKMKEKGDIPEGYSVSREKKERFSLILESASTNQTSMYLCASSLWTSGRGEQFFGPGTRLTVL.

This rearrangement joins TRBV6-2 or TRBV6-3 to TRBJ1-1, with 8 bases matching TRBD1. This CDR3 contains 16 residues. V dropped 2 bases and J dropped 1; count of bases not matched to a gene: 6. Germline CDR1 reads MNHEY; CDR2 reads SVGEGT. The CDR3 bases are TGTGCCAGCAGTTACCGGACGGGACAGGCGAACACTGAAGCTTTCTTT. Its protein product is CASSYRTGQANTEAFF.

V and J are TRBV5-4 and TRBJ1-2; maybe TRBD1 (5 bases). Germline CDR1 and CDR2: SGHNT and YYREEE (reference sequence). Trimming left V 0 bases short and J 4 bases short, with 13 bases between. The CDR3 contains 15 residues. CDR3 in amino acids: CASSLGDGVLYGYTF. The DNA of the CDR3 is TGTGCCAGCAGCTTGGGGGACGGGGTCCTCTATGGCTACACCTTC.

J is TRBJ1-2 and V is TRBV7-9; 10 bases are shared with TRBD1. The ends lost 6 bases at V and 2 bases at J; junction bases unmatched: 12. The CDR3 sequence is 17 residues long. Germline V gene sequence: CDR1 SEHNR, CDR2 FQNEAQ (reference sequence). CDR3 nucleotides: TGTGCCAGCAGGAACCGGGACAGGGGAGTCGGCAACTATGGCTACACCTTC. This translates into CASRNRDRGVGNYGYTF.

The gene calls are TRBV7-2 and TRBJ2-3; weak D call: TRBD1 (6 bases). Germline V gene data show CDR1 as SGHTA and CDR2 as FQGNSA. Trimming left V 1 base short and J 3 bases short, with 14 bases between. This CDR3 is 16 amino acids long. The CDR3 region is CASSLGGLQGTDTQYF. The CDR3 DNA is TGTGCCAGCAGCTTAGGGGGGTTACAGGGAACAGATACGCAGTATTTT.

The CDR3 DNA reads TGTGCCAGCTCAGGGACTAGCGGGAACGGGGGCTACGAGCAGTACTTC. This translates into CASSGTSGNGGYEQYF. The V and J genes are TRBV18 and TRBJ2-7; 13 positions agree with TRBD2. This CDR3 contains 16 residues. Germline CDR1 and CDR2: KGHSH and LQKENI. J was trimmed by 3 bases and V by 5 bases; bases with no gene match: 7.

The rearrangement joins TRBV27 to TRBJ2-2, with 11 bases aligning to TRBD1. Germline CDR1 is MNHEY and CDR2 is SMNVEV (reference sequence). CDR3 length: 16 residues. The V segment lost 1 base and the J segment 6 bases; nucleotides outside the gene matches: 4. The chain's CDR3 is CASSLYRDRGAGELFF. CDR3 sequence (DNA): TGTGCCAGCAGTTTATACCGGGACAGGGGGGCCGGGGAGCTGTTTTTT.

CDR3 nucleotides: TGTGCCAGCAGCTTAGTCCCCAGATACACCGGGGAGCTGTTTTTT. It is translated as CASSLVPRYTGELFF. This rearrangement joins TRBV7-8 to TRBJ2-2, with unresolved D. V lost 1 base, J lost 3 bases, and 9 bases lay in between. Per the germline V gene, CDR1 is SGHVS and CDR2 is FQNEAQ. The CDR3 is made up of 15 amino acids.

The chain couples TRBV7-9 to TRBJ2-7; D is tentatively TRBD1 or TRBD2 (6 bases each). CDR1 SEHNR and CDR2 FQNEAQ come from the germline V gene (reference sequence). Trimming cost V 1 base and J 0 bases, with 16 bases left between them. The CDR3 extends over 17 amino acids. The DNA of the CDR3 is TGTGCCAGCAGCTTAGGGGACATTATAGCGGACTCCTACGAGCAGTACTTC. Amino acids: CASSLGDIIADSYEQYF.